The following is a T cell receptor beta chain sequence with its context. These data belong to a study of blood T cell repertoires in COVID-19. Study at large: PBMCs, B-cell-depleted T cells, or T cells were the source of the cDNA or gDNA that made up the material.

How the authors handled the data: By means of reference gene primer amplification, nucleated cell counts were estimated. Using immunoSEQ multiplex PCR, the repertoire was profiled, and TCRdb retains in-frame clones only, with some absent. The DNA was the basis for D and trimming; V, J and clone size are from that table. The sample has about 69,000 clones, around 80% seen once. The source is a woman of 80 years or more with acute or convalescent COVID-19. Source material: peripheral blood.

DNA for the CDR3: TGTGCCAGCAGGGACCTGGGAGTTACGCAGTATTTT. Its translation is CASRDLGVTQYF. The chain joins TRBV2 to TRBJ2-3; perhaps TRBD2 as D (5 bases). The CDR3 consists of 12 residues. Trimming removed 6 bases from V and 8 bases from J, with 12 bases in between. Looked up from germline, CDR1 is SNHLY and CDR2 is FYNNEI. Variable domain in full (rest from reference TRBV2 and TRBJ2-3): EPEVTQTPSHQVTQMGQEVILRCVPISNHLYFYWYRQILGQKVEFLVSFYNNEISEKSEIFDDQFSVERPDGSNFTLKIRSTKLEDSAMYFCASRDLGVTQYFGPGTRLTVL.